This TCR beta chain comes out of a study of technical replicates of blood from a few donors. Germline CDR1 reads LGHNA; CDR2 reads YNFKEQ. With 1 base clipped from V and 0 bases from J, the junction kept 8 bases outside the gene matches. This CDR3 region has 18 residues. The table came from immunoSEQ multiplex PCR; TCRdb's copy has only in-frame clones and leaves some out. The repertoire includes 65,000 to 95,000 clones, roughly 98% of them detected once, and approximately 0.15% sits in the top ten. This sequence joins TRBV4-2 and TRBJ2-7; 11 bases agree with TRBD2. The source material was T cells isolated from PBMCs. The TCR originated in a human donor in good health. CDR3 coding DNA: TGTGCCAGCAGCCAAGGACTAGCGGGATCCCTTATCTCCTACGAGCAGTACTTC. Residues: CASSQGLAGSLISYEQYF.